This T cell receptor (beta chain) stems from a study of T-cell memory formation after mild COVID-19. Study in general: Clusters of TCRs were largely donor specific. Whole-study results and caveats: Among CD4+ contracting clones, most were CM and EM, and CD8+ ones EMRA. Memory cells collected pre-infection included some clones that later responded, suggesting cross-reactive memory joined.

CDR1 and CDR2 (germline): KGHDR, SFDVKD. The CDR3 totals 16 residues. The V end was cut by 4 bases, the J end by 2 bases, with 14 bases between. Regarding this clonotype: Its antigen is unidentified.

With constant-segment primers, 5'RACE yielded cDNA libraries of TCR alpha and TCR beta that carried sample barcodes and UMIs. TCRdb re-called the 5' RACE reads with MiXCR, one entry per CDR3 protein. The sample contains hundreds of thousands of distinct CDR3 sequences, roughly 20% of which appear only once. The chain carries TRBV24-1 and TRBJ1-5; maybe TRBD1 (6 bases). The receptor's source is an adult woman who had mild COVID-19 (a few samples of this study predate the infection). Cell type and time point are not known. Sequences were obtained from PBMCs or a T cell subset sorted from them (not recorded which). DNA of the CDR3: TGTGCCACCAGTGAGCCACAGGGTCGGGGCAATCAGCCCCAGCATTTT. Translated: CATSEPQGRGNQPQHF.